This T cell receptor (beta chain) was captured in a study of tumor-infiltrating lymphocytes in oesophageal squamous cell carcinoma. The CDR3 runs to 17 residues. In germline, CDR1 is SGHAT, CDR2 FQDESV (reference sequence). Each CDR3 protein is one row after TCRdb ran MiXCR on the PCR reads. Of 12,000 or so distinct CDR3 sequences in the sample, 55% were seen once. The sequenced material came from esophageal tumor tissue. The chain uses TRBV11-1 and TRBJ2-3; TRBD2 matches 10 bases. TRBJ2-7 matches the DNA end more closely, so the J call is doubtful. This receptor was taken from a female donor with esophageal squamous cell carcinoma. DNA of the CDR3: TGTGCCAGCAGCGCCGACTCAATACTAGCGGGATGGTACGAGCAGTACTTC. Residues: CASSADSILAGWYEQYF.